These 2 T cell receptor beta chains came from one sample sequenced in a study of T cell responses to AZD1222 COVID-19 vaccine. The assay was immunoSEQ multiplex PCR, and TCRdb's table has in-frame clones only and misses some. The data show around 150,000 clones, with roughly 91% seen just once and less than 2.5% held by the top ten. Sequences were derived from peripheral blood, sampled 28 days after the second AZD1222 dose. The receptors here all came from an adult who received the AZD1222 COVID-19 vaccine.

V usage is TRBV27 and J usage is TRBJ1-1; D perhaps matches TRBD1 (5 bases). CDR3 size: 15 residues. Germline V gene sequence: CDR1 MNHEY, CDR2 SMNVEV (reference sequence). V lost 4 bases to trimming and J lost 4 bases, with 16 bases between them. The CDR3 is CASSSAGAGGTEAFF. CDR3 nucleotides: TGTGCCAGCAGTTCCGCGGGAGCTGGGGGCACTGAAGCTTTCTTT.

This chain connects TRBV6-5 to TRBJ1-6, with TRBD1 identical over 7 bases. This CDR3 spans 15 amino acids. The germline gives CDR1 MNHEY, CDR2 SVGAGI. V lost 4 bases, J lost 5 bases, and 5 bases stayed unmatched. CDR3 protein: CASSFRGQNNSPLHF. CDR3 bases: TGTGCCAGCAGTTTCCGGGGACAGAATAATTCACCCCTCCACTTT.